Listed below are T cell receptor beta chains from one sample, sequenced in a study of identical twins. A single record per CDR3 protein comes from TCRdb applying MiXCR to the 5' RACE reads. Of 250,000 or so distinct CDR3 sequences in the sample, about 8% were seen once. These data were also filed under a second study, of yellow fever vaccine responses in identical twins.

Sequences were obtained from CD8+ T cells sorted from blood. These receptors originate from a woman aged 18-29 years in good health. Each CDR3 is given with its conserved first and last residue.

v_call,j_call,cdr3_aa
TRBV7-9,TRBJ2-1,CASSSLSRGAYNEQFF
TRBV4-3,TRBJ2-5,CASSQDRLQETQYF
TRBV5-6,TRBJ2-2,CASSLGPLTEELFF
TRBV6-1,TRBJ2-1,CASSAGQGIGNEQFF
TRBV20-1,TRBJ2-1,CSARDLDSRTRNEQFF
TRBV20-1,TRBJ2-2,CSARAGYTGELFF
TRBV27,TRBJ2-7,CASSSGAGFYEQYF
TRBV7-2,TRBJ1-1,CASSPDRTRATEAFF
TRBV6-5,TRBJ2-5,CASSYTSARQETQYF
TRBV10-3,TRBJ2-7,CAISVNPDEQYF
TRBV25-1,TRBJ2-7,CASSEGPRYEQYF
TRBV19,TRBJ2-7,CASTAGFEQYF
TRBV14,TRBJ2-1,CASSQDGGKTGSYNEQFF
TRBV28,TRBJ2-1,CASRRTSSYNEQFF
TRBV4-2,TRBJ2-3,CASSQVAGAGTDTQYF
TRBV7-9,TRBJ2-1,CASTSSGRSGNEQFF
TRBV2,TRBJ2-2,CASKERYTGELFF
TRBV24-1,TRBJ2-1,CATRDRTDSSEQFF
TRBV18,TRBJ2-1,CASTPRLAGEGEQFF
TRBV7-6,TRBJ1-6,CASSADSYSPLHF
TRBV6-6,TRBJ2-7,CASTWAVSYEQYF
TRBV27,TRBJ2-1,CATQRGRGGLGEQFF
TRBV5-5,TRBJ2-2,CASSLRQEHTGELFF
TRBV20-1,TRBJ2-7,CSATGLAEPYEQYF
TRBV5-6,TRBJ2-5,CASSLQGQLGETQYF
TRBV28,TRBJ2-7,CASSFRGLYEQYF